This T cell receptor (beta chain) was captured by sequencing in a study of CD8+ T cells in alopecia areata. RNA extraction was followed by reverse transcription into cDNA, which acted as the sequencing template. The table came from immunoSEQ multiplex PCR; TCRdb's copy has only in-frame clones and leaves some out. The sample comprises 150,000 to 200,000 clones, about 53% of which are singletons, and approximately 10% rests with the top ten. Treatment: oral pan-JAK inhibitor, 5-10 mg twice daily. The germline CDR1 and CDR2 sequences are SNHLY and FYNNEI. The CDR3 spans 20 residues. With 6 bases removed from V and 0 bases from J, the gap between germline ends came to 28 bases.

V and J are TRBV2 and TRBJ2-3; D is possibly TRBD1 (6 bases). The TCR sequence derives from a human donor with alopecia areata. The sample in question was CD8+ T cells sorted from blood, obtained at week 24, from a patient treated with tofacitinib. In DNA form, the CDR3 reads TGTGCCAGCAGGTTATCTTCCCGTGGGGGCGAAGTAGGAAGCACAGATACGCAGTATTTT. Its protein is CASRLSSRGGEVGSTDTQYF.